This TCR beta chain was identified in a study of blood T cell repertoires in COVID-19 (TCRdb year 2020). For context, the study as a whole: Collaborator samples came from the United States, Italy and Spain and covered acute and convalescent phases of COVID-19. Nearly every sample came with metadata listing a de-identified subject ID, COVID-19 status, age in years and sex. The material from the prospective study consisted of cDNA or gDNA derived from T cells, B-cell-depleted T cells, or PBMCs. Subjects who had been exposed to COVID-19, were actively infected with it, or had recovered from it provided the deeply sampled blood TCRbeta repertoires that made up the dataset. Where available, HLA class I and class II types were taken from metadata supplied by the sample provider and were not determined by assay-based typing. Samples were obtained from the ongoing ImmuneRACE study (first 160 participants) and from about 1,300 subjects provided by 6 global collaborators. The repertoires were released in a freely available public database intended as a resource for research on the immune response to SARS-CoV-2. The full study reports these points: Clinical and demographic metadata were provided uncurated, with the amount varying by source and participant.

The immunoSEQ Assay, a bias-controlled multiplex PCR, was used to amplify TCRbeta CDR3 regions from genomic DNA. The authors' analysis ran thus. Within the assay, amplification of reference gene primers was used to estimate how many nucleated cells each sample contained. To quantify the absolute abundance of each unique TCRbeta CDR3 rearrangement, sequence reads were collapsed and filtered. For each sample, productive Simpson clonality was calculated as the square root of Simpson's diversity index across productive rearrangements. Imported from immuneACCESS, the table was reduced by TCRdb to in-frame sequences with V and J called. These copies leave out some clones; in studies compared against another copy, an unresolved V gene accounts for under half, and the cause of the remainder is not known. For V, J and clone size, that table is used; D and trimming come from the DNA. A total of 97,000 or so clones appear in this sample, roughly 87% of them only once. The ten most abundant clones make up about 17% of the sample.

Whole blood was collected in K2EDTA tubes by collaborating institutions according to the institutions' own protocols. For TCRbeta analysis, collaborator samples were shipped as frozen whole blood, as isolated PBMCs, or as DNA extracted from either sample type. As encoded in the germline V gene, CDR1 is LGHNA while CDR2 is YSLEER. Reading from cysteine to phenylalanine, the CDR3 counts 14 amino acids. Only CDR3 DNA remains: 42 bases, in frame from the first base. V gives up 4 bases and J gives up 1 base, and the segment between their germline ends measures 7 bases. Comments on this clone: Its specific antigen is unknown. Base qualities were left out, and no much larger clone turns up one base away.

This receptor was identified in a man older than 75 with acute or convalescent COVID-19. Sequencing was carried out using peripheral blood. The chain joins TRBV4-3 to TRBJ2-2; the D gene is perhaps TRBD2, on 5 matching bases. CDR3 protein: CASSRGENTGELFF. The DNA reads as follows: TGCGCCAGCAGCCGGGGAGAGAACACCGGGGAGCTGTTTTTT.